Presented here are 31 T cell receptor beta chains from one specimen sequenced in a study of T-cell reconstitution after alpha-beta-depleted transplantation in children (dated by TCRdb to between 2015 and 2016). Libraries were constructed by PCR. TCRdb names Illumina HiSeq 2500 as the instrument used. To normalize quantification of the TCRbeta repertoire, the TCR libraries were built with molecular barcoding that relied on unique molecular identifiers. Using fastp trimming at Q25 and MiXCR clonotype assembly, TCRdb reanalyzed the public sequencing data and kept in-frame beta chains. Rows are combined by CDR3 protein, so each entry shows the most common genes and DNA. The sample table holds 150,000 to 200,000 distinct CDR3 sequences, of which roughly 15% were seen once. The biggest ten clones account for roughly an eighth of the sample. The sample in question was PBMCs from the stem cell graft donor, obtained from the stem cell graft. These TCRs come from a human donor who donated a stem cell graft to a child with acute lymphoblastic leukemia.

The table lists this clonotype with many counts. The V call is TRBV14, the J call TRBJ2-1; 9 bases are shared with TRBD2. Trimming at V came to 0 bases and at J to 4 bases, leaving 4 bases not matched to a gene. The CDR3 covers 16 residues. CDR1 is SGHDN and CDR2 is FVKESK in the germline V gene. The CDR3 loop is CASSQDWLAGYNEQFF. Written as DNA, the CDR3 is TGTGCCAGCAGCCAAGACTGGCTAGCGGGGTACAATGAGCAGTTCTTC.

The sample holds a few counts of this clonotype. The chain employs TRBV29-1 and TRBJ1-4, with TRBD1 matching over 11 bases. The CDR3 has 17 amino acids. V was clipped by 5 bases and J by 0 bases; unmatched bases: 8. Germline V gene data show CDR1 as SQVTM and CDR2 as ANQGSEA. The CDR3 DNA is TGCAGCGTTTACGTCCCGGGACAGGGGGCAACTAATGAAAAACTGTTTTTT. Its translation: CSVYVPGQGATNEKLFF.

This clonotype has ten or more counts. The chain links TRBV5-1 to TRBJ1-1; 8 bases fit TRBD1. The CDR3 spans 15 residues. J gave up 3 bases and V 2 bases, and 6 bases lay outside the gene matches. Per germline, CDR1 SGHRS and CDR2 YFSETQ. CDR3 sequence: CASSLRQGLDTEAFF. As DNA, the CDR3 is TGCGCCAGCAGCTTAAGACAGGGGCTTGACACTGAAGCTTTCTTT.

To note about this clonotype: A much larger clone is a single base away; this may be a read error. The J gene is TRBJ1-1, the V gene TRBV20-1, with D perhaps matching TRBD1 (5 bases). Trimming cost V 0 bases and J 3 bases, with 17 bases left between them. CDR3 length equals 16 residues. Germline V gene lookup returns CDR1 DFQATT and CDR2 SNEGSKA (reference sequence). In DNA, the CDR3 is TGCAGTGCTAGAGACCGGGACGGGGGTAGGGACACTGAAGCTTTCTTT. Protein: CSARDRDGGRDTEAFF.

A note on this clonotype: Just one base apart from a much larger clone, this may be a read error. The CDR3 DNA reads as TGTGCCAGCAGCTTGAGTCAGGGGTTCGCCTGGGAGCTGTTTTTT. Translated: CASSLSQGFAWELFF. J is TRBJ2-2 and V is TRBV5-8; D perhaps matches TRBD1 (6 bases). The V and J ends lost 1 base and 9 bases respectively, with 16 bases between them. Germline CDR1 SGHTS, CDR2 YDEGEE. The CDR3 length is 15 residues.

This clonotype was recorded at least ten times. J is TRBJ2-5 and V is TRBV5-1; 8 positions match TRBD1. Trimming took 0 bases from V and 2 from J; bases not matched to a gene: 6. Germline V CDR1 and CDR2: SGHRS, YFSETQ. This CDR3 is built from 16 residues. This CDR3 reads CASSLGLRDRQETQYF. The CDR3 DNA follows: TGCGCCAGCAGCTTGGGACTCCGGGACAGGCAAGAGACCCAGTACTTC. The full variable domain, in which reference TRBV5-1 and TRBJ2-5 provide the parts outside the CDR3, is KAGVTQTPRYLIKTRGQQVTLSCSPISGHRSVSWYQQTPGQGLQFLFEYFSETQRNKGNFPGRFSGRQFSNSRSEMNVSTLELGDSALYLCASSLGLRDRQETQYFGPGTRLLVL.

This clonotype came up many times. The chain carries TRBV5-6 and TRBJ2-3; 10 bases map to TRBD2. The CDR3 has 18 residues. The V and J ends lost 4 bases and 4 bases, in that order; junction bases with no gene match: 15. Germline assignment: CDR1 SGHDT and CDR2 YYEEEE. The chain's CDR3 is CASSPGSSGSIPADTQYF. The CDR3 coding sequence is TGTGCCAGCAGCCCTGGGTCTAGCGGGAGTATACCGGCAGATACGCAGTATTTT.

This clonotype showed up many times. The CDR3 DNA reads as TGTGCCAGTAGTATAGTCTTGTGGGAGGGCCGCAATCAGCCCCAGCATTTT. Translated: CASSIVLWEGRNQPQHF. The chain couples TRBV19 to TRBJ1-5; D unclear. This CDR3 contains 17 residues. Germline assignment: CDR1 LNHDA and CDR2 SQIVND (reference sequence). V lost 1 base, J lost 2 bases, and 15 bases lay in between.

The sample holds many counts of this clonotype. V and J are TRBV5-6 and TRBJ2-1, with 14 positions matching TRBD2. The CDR3 has 16 residues. V lost 4 bases to trimming and J lost 7 bases; unmatched junction nucleotides: 7. Per germline, CDR1 SGHDT and CDR2 YYEEEE. As DNA, the CDR3 is TGTGCCAGCAGCGTAGCCGGGACTAGCGGGAGAAATGAGCAGTTCTTC. Its protein product is CASSVAGTSGRNEQFF. The complete variable domain, with remaining parts taken from reference TRBV5-6 and TRBJ2-1, reads DAGVTQSPTHLIKTRGQQVTLRCSPKSGHDTVSWYQQALGQGPQFIFQYYEEEERQRGNFPDRFSGHQFPNYSSELNVNALLLGDSALYLCASSVAGTSGRNEQFFGPGTRLTVL.

The V call is TRBV5-6, the J call TRBJ2-7; 8 nucleotides agree with TRBD2. The CDR3 contains 19 residues. Germline CDR1 reads SGHDT; CDR2 reads YYEEEE. After removal of 4 bases from V and 5 bases from J, the junction contained 23 bases not matched to a gene. The chain's CDR3 is CASSRDRTSSRGIYNEQYF. The CDR3 DNA sequence: TGTGCCAGCAGCCGAGATAGGACTAGCTCGCGGGGGATTTATAACGAGCAGTACTTC.

At least ten counts were recorded for this clonotype. The rearrangement joins TRBV28 to TRBJ2-3; 12 bases are a match to TRBD2. This CDR3 has 17 amino acids. Germline V gene sequence: CDR1 MDHEN, CDR2 SYDVKM. V dropped 5 bases and J dropped 2; count of bases not matched to a gene: 8. CDR3 sequence: CASSPPASGGDTDTQYF. CDR3 sequence (DNA): TGTGCCAGCAGTCCCCCCGCTAGCGGGGGGGACACAGATACGCAGTATTTT.

The V call is TRBV6-5, the J call TRBJ1-2; 10 nucleotides agree with TRBD1. This CDR3 comprises 18 residues. V dropped 4 bases and J dropped 3; count of bases not matched to a gene: 14. The germline V gene encodes CDR1 MNHEY and CDR2 SVGAGI. The CDR3 loop reads CASSLLPGTGEAYYGYTF. The CDR3 DNA follows: TGTGCCAGCAGTTTACTACCCGGGACAGGGGAGGCCTACTATGGCTACACCTTC.

This clonotype was recorded a few times. This rearrangement joins TRBV6-5 to TRBJ2-2; 10 nucleotides match TRBD2. Germline CDR1 reads MNHEY; CDR2 reads SVGAGI. With V trimmed by 0 bases and J by 7 bases, 5 bases remained unmatched. The CDR3 totals 16 residues. CDR3 protein: CASSYSRTSGYGELFF. The DNA for the CDR3 is TGTGCCAGCAGTTACTCGAGGACTAGCGGCTACGGGGAGCTGTTTTTT.

This clonotype appeared once. The V and J genes are TRBV2 and TRBJ1-5; D uncertain. Trimming took 3 bases from V and 5 from J, leaving 11 bases between them. The germline V gene encodes CDR1 SNHLY and CDR2 FYNNEI. The CDR3 covers 14 residues. The CDR3 protein is CASSDAGDHQPQHF. The CDR3 nucleotides are TGTGCCAGCAGTGACGCCGGTGATCATCAGCCCCAGCATTTT.

The CDR3: CSVDGQGAGNYGYTF. CDR3 sequence (DNA): TGCAGCGTTGACGGGCAGGGGGCAGGGAACTATGGCTACACCTTC. The chain couples TRBV29-1 to TRBJ1-2; 8 nucleotides align to TRBD1. Germline trimming cut 3 bases from V and 2 bases from J; bases unmatched to any gene: 8. Germline V gene sequence: CDR1 SQVTM, CDR2 ANQGSEA. This CDR3 has 15 residues. The complete variable domain, with remaining parts taken from reference TRBV29-1 and TRBJ1-2, reads SAVISQKPSRDICQRGTSLTIQCQVDSQVTMMFWYRQQPGQSLTLIATANQGSEATYESGFVIDKFPISRPNLTFSTLTVSNMSPEDSSIYLCSVDGQGAGNYGYTFGSGTRLTVV.

This clonotype was seen many times. The chain carries TRBV28 and TRBJ2-6; D may be TRBD2 (5 bases). The CDR3 is 17 residues long. Per germline, CDR1 MDHEN and CDR2 SYDVKM. Trimming took 2 bases from V and 0 from J, leaving 11 bases between them. The CDR3 loop reads CASSLVALSSGANVLTF. CDR3 nucleotide sequence: TGTGCCAGCAGTTTAGTAGCGCTCAGCTCTGGGGCCAACGTCCTGACTTTC.

This clonotype was counted between two and nine times. The rearrangement uses TRBV10-3 and TRBJ2-1; 9 bases fit TRBD2. Germline V gene sequence: CDR1 ENHRY, CDR2 SYGVKD. This CDR3 is built from 16 residues. With 2 bases clipped from V and 7 bases from J, the junction kept 9 bases outside the gene matches. CDR3 nucleotides: TGTGCCATCAGTGAGACGGGAGCGGGAGGTTCGAATGAGCAGTTCTTC. Translation: CAISETGAGGSNEQFF.

This clonotype occurred many times. The gene calls are TRBV7-8 and TRBJ1-3, with 11 bases that match TRBD1. V gave up 3 bases and J gave up 0 bases; unmatched junction bases: 4. Germline CDR1 is SGHVS and CDR2 is FQNEAQ. The CDR3 contains 17 residues. This CDR3 is CASSLPGTGGSGNTIYF. CDR3 sequence (DNA): TGTGCCAGCAGCTTGCCCGGGACAGGGGGCTCTGGAAACACCATATATTTT.

This clonotype was counted ten times or more. The chain combines TRBV11-3 with TRBJ2-3, with D hard to call. The V and J ends lost 4 bases and 5 bases respectively, with 10 bases between them. From germline, CDR1 is SGHNT and CDR2 YENEEA. CDR3 length: 13 amino acids. The CDR3 region has the DNA TGTGCCAGCAGCTCCCTTCCCCGAGATACGCAGTATTTT. The encoded protein is CASSSLPRDTQYF.

This clonotype was seen at least ten times. The chain links TRBV5-1 to TRBJ1-5; D unclear. The V and J ends lost 0 bases and 7 bases respectively, with 11 bases between them. CDR1 is SGHRS and CDR2 is YFSETQ in the germline V gene. The length of the CDR3 is 14 residues. CDR3 DNA sequence: TGCGCCAGCAGCTTGGGGGCCCCCGGGCAGCCCCAGCATTTT. Its protein product is CASSLGAPGQPQHF. The entire variable domain, with the rest obtained from reference TRBV5-1 and TRBJ1-5, is as follows: KAGVTQTPRYLIKTRGQQVTLSCSPISGHRSVSWYQQTPGQGLQFLFEYFSETQRNKGNFPGRFSGRQFSNSRSEMNVSTLELGDSALYLCASSLGAPGQPQHFGDGTRLSIL.

This clonotype was seen at least ten times. The rearrangement joins TRBV5-1 to TRBJ2-1, with 10 bases matching TRBD2. The CDR3 runs to 15 residues. Trimming removed 6 bases from V and 4 bases from J; junction bases left unmatched: 7. Germline V CDR1 and CDR2: SGHRS, YFSETQ. The CDR3 coding sequence is TGCGCCAGCACTAAGCTGGGACTAGCGTACAATGAGCAGTTCTTC. Translation: CASTKLGLAYNEQFF. The whole variable domain, remainder taken from reference TRBV5-1 and TRBJ2-1, is KAGVTQTPRYLIKTRGQQVTLSCSPISGHRSVSWYQQTPGQGLQFLFEYFSETQRNKGNFPGRFSGRQFSNSRSEMNVSTLELGDSALYLCASTKLGLAYNEQFFGPGTRLTVL.

This clonotype was counted ten times or more. The chain has TRBV5-1 and TRBJ1-3, with TRBD1 as a possible D gene (5 bases). V lost 2 bases and J lost 0, with 9 bases in between. The germline gives CDR1 SGHRS, CDR2 YFSETQ. The CDR3 sequence is 15 residues long. CDR3 DNA sequence: TGCGCCAGCAGCTTCGGGGCGGACTCTGGAAACACCATATATTTT. Its translation: CASSFGADSGNTIYF.

Many counts were recorded for this clonotype. J is TRBJ2-1 and V is TRBV12-3 or TRBV12-4; no clear D gene. V lost 5 bases and J 6 bases, leaving 8 bases between the germline ends. The CDR3 covers 12 residues. The CDR3 loop reads CASSPDRNEQFF. CDR3 nucleotide sequence: TGTGCCAGCAGTCCAGATCGCAATGAGCAGTTCTTC.

V gene TRBV27 combines with J gene TRBJ2-3, with TRBD1 identical over 8 bases. V shed 1 base and J 2 bases; nucleotides not matched to a gene: 5. The CDR3 runs to 16 residues. Per germline, CDR1 MNHEY and CDR2 SMNVEV (reference sequence). The CDR3 coding sequence is TGTGCCAGCAGTTTATTAACCAGGGGGCTCACAGATACGCAGTATTTT. Translated: CASSLLTRGLTDTQYF.

This clonotype was counted many times. V gene TRBV20-1 combines with J gene TRBJ1-2, with D possibly matching TRBD1 (6 bases). The CDR3 has 15 residues. Germline CDR1 DFQATT, CDR2 SNEGSKA (reference sequence). Between the trimmed V and J ends, which lost 7 bases and 1 base, there was a span of 19 bases. The CDR3 DNA is TGCAGTGGGTTGGGGAAAGACAGGATTAACTATGGCTACACCTTC. Its protein is CSGLGKDRINYGYTF.

The V gene is TRBV12-3 or TRBV12-4, the J gene TRBJ2-1; D is unclear. V lost 8 bases and J 0 bases, leaving 14 bases between the germline ends. This CDR3 region has 15 residues. The CDR3 region is CASAPLRSSYNEQFF. CDR3 DNA sequence: TGTGCCAGCGCTCCCCTTCGCAGCTCCTACAATGAGCAGTTCTTC.

J is TRBJ1-2 and V is TRBV28; 10 nucleotides line up with TRBD1. Germline CDR1 and CDR2: MDHEN and SYDVKM. The CDR3 covers 15 residues. V dropped 6 bases and J dropped 5; count of bases not matched to a gene: 9. The CDR3 DNA reads as TGTGCCAGCAGCTTAACGGACAGGGGGATTTATGGCTACACCTTC. It translates to CASSLTDRGIYGYTF.

This clonotype was observed many times. This chain uses TRBV20-1 with TRBJ1-2; 7 nucleotides align to TRBD1. The CDR3 spans 15 residues. V gave up 6 bases and J gave up 2 bases; unmatched junction bases: 12. The V gene's germline CDR1 is DFQATT and CDR2 SNEGSKA (reference sequence). The DNA for the CDR3 is TGCAGTGCCGTAGTCGGAGACAGGGCAAACTATGGCTACACCTTC. As protein: CSAVVGDRANYGYTF.

This clonotype was observed a few times. This sequence joins TRBV27 and TRBJ2-2; TRBD2 aligns across 16 bases. The V gene's germline CDR1 is MNHEY and CDR2 SMNVEV (reference sequence). Trimming removed 6 bases from V and 4 bases from J; junction bases left unmatched: 17. CDR3 length: 21 residues. CDR3 in amino acids: CASSHRLGTSGRAAGTGELFF. The CDR3 coding sequence is TGTGCCAGCAGCCATCGGCTAGGGACTAGCGGGAGGGCCGCTGGCACCGGGGAGCTGTTTTTT.

The rearrangement links TRBV19 to TRBJ2-4; D gene ambiguous. Germline V CDR1 and CDR2: LNHDA, SQIVND (reference sequence). Deletions cut 6 bases from V and 6 bases from J, with 12 bases between. CDR3 length: 13 amino acids. The CDR3 nucleotides read TGTGCCAGTAGAGACTGGCGGTTAAACATTCAGTACTTC. Amino acids: CASRDWRLNIQYF.

This clonotype was observed a few times. The genes are TRBV5-1 and TRBJ1-2, with D possibly being TRBD1 (5 bases). Trimming shortened V by 0 bases and J by 4 bases, and 16 bases separated the two germline ends. CDR1 is SGHRS and CDR2 is YFSETQ in the germline V gene. The CDR3 extends over 16 amino acids. The CDR3 coding sequence is TGCGCCAGCAGCTTGGAAGGGACCTACGGTATCTATGGCTACACCTTC. This translates into CASSLEGTYGIYGYTF.